This entry concerns a single TCR beta chain. Its antigen is as yet unknown. The sample belongs to a study of T-cell memory formation after mild COVID-19. Study-wide findings and caveats: Pre-infection memory carried some responding clones, suggesting that cross-reactive memory joined. Specificity for SARS-CoV-2 was not confirmed among the second-wave clones peaking on day 37.

Germline assignment: CDR1 MNHEY and CDR2 SVGEGT. Deletions cut 0 bases from V and 5 bases from J, with 8 bases between. The CDR3 consists of 13 residues. TCRdb called the 5' RACE reads again in MiXCR, with one record for every CDR3 protein. The profile shows 200,000 to 300,000 distinct CDR3 sequences, 15% to 20% of them singletons. Material: PBMCs or a T cell subset sorted from them (not recorded which). The chain joins TRBV6-2 or TRBV6-3 to TRBJ2-7, with D unresolved. This clonotype originated in a man aged 18 to 30 who had mild COVID-19 (a few samples of this study predate the infection). Cell type and time point are not known. The CDR3 nucleotides read TGTGCCAGCAGTTACTCAAGGGTCAACGAGCAGTACGTC. Translating gives CASSYSRVNEQYV.